The 16 T cell receptor beta chains reported below all come from one sample, sequenced in a study of neurological immune-mediated disorders. A single record per CDR3 protein comes from TCRdb applying MiXCR to the 5' RACE reads. The table has some 79,000 distinct CDR3 sequences, around 14% seen once. Sequencing was performed on PBMCs. These receptors all come from a woman in her fifties or sixties in good health.

This clonotype was recorded at least ten times. This sequence joins TRBV5-1 and TRBJ2-1; D is perhaps TRBD1 or TRBD2 (5 bases each). The V end was cut by 0 bases, the J end by 14 bases, with 18 bases between. Germline lookup yields CDR1 SGHRS and CDR2 YFSETQ. The CDR3 covers 14 residues. Written as DNA, the CDR3 is TGCGCCAGCAGCTTGGGGGACGCACGGGCACGGGAGTTCTTC. Residues: CASSLGDARAREFF.

This clonotype has a handful of counts. This chain uses TRBV28 with TRBJ2-3; the match to TRBD1 covers 7 bases. The CDR3 spans 13 residues. V was pared by 6 bases and J by 7 bases, with 7 bases of the junction left unmatched. Germline loops: CDR1 MDHEN, CDR2 SYDVKM. The CDR3 loop is CASSPDRAHTQYF. In nucleotides, the CDR3 is TGTGCCAGCAGCCCCGACAGGGCACATACGCAGTATTTT.

This clonotype came up many times. The CDR3 sequence: CATSDHWSGEQYF. The CDR3 region has the DNA TGTGCCACCAGTGATCATTGGTCGGGCGAGCAGTACTTC. The V gene is TRBV24-1, the J gene TRBJ2-7; D is uncertain. The germline V and J ends were trimmed by 3 bases and 6 bases, with 11 bases remaining between them. The V gene's germline CDR1 is KGHDR and CDR2 SFDVKD. The CDR3 contains 13 residues.

The table lists this clonotype with a count of one. The chain is built from TRBV24-1 and TRBJ2-5, with D possibly TRBD1 on 6 matching bases. The CDR3 covers 15 residues. Germline V gives CDR1 KGHDR, CDR2 SFDVKD. Trimming took off 3 bases at V and 1 base at J, with 11 bases between the two ends. This CDR3 reads CATSDPRGPQETQYF. DNA of the CDR3: TGTGCCACCAGTGATCCCAGGGGCCCCCAAGAGACCCAGTACTTC.

This clonotype was picked up many times. The chain employs TRBV29-1 and TRBJ2-5; TRBD1 is a possible D gene (6 bases). The germline V and J ends were trimmed by 3 bases and 3 bases, with 11 bases remaining between them. The CDR3 loop spans 13 amino acids. From germline, CDR1 is SQVTM and CDR2 ANQGSEA. For the CDR3, the DNA is TGCAGCGTTGAGACAGGACTTAAAGAGACCCAGTACTTC. Encoded protein: CSVETGLKETQYF.

V is TRBV6-5 and J is TRBJ2-1; D is possibly TRBD2 (5 bases). With 6 bases removed from V and 12 bases from J, the gap between germline ends came to 21 bases. The germline CDR1 and CDR2 sequences are MNHEY and SVGAGI. The CDR3 runs 14 residues. The DNA of the CDR3 is TGTGCCAGCAGCCTCCGCCGGGAAAGGAGTGCGCAGTTCTTC. This encodes CASSLRRERSAQFF.

This clonotype was observed at least ten times. In DNA form, the CDR3 reads TGTGCCAGCAGCCAAGTTATGGACAGGGTTGGCGGCTACACCTTC. It is translated as CASSQVMDRVGGYTF. J is TRBJ1-2 and V is TRBV3-1; TRBD1 aligns across 8 bases. Germline V gives CDR1 LGHDT, CDR2 YNNKEL (reference sequence). CDR3 length: 15 amino acids. Trimming removed 1 base from V and 8 bases from J; junction bases left unmatched: 9.

In its sample, this clonotype was seen many times. J is TRBJ2-1 and V is TRBV28; possibly TRBD2 for D (6 bases). This CDR3 comprises 15 residues. The V gene's germline CDR1 is MDHEN and CDR2 SYDVKM. Trimming left V 3 bases short and J 1 base short, with 10 bases between. Here the CDR3 reads CASSFRGISYNEQFF. The DNA of the CDR3 is TGTGCCAGCAGTTTCCGCGGGATTTCCTACAATGAGCAGTTCTTC.

Many counts were recorded for this clonotype. The V call is TRBV7-9, the J call TRBJ2-7; 11 bases fit TRBD2. The CDR3 is 16 amino acids. V gave up 5 bases and J gave up 3 bases; unmatched junction bases: 9. CDR1 is SEHNR and CDR2 is FQNEAQ in the germline V gene (reference sequence). The CDR3 region has the DNA TGTGCCAGCAGCCGCGCCGGGACTAGCGGTCACTACGAGCAGTACTTC. As protein: CASSRAGTSGHYEQYF.

Many counts were recorded for this clonotype. The V call is TRBV5-1, the J call TRBJ2-3, with D tentatively TRBD2 (6 bases). Germline lookup yields CDR1 SGHRS and CDR2 YFSETQ. The CDR3 totals 15 residues. V dropped 4 bases and J dropped 6 bases, with 18 bases sitting between them. CDR3 DNA sequence: TGCGCCAGCAGCCCGGGCGGGGTTGTCGGGGATACGCAGTATTTT. This encodes CASSPGGVVGDTQYF.

This clonotype was picked up many times. This chain connects TRBV5-5 to TRBJ1-1, with 9 bases matching TRBD1. CDR1 SGHKS and CDR2 YYEKEE come from the germline V gene (reference sequence). V shed 5 bases, J shed 8 bases, and the junction held 7 bases outside the gene matches. This CDR3 region has 13 residues. The CDR3: CASRSGTGFEAFF. CDR3 DNA: TGTGCCAGCAGATCCGGGACAGGGTTCGAAGCTTTCTTT.

This clonotype was detected ten times or more. This chain uses TRBV5-1 with TRBJ2-3; 14 bases map to TRBD2. After removal of 4 bases from V and 2 bases from J, the junction contained 6 bases not matched to a gene. The CDR3 is 17 residues long. CDR1 is SGHRS and CDR2 is YFSETQ in the germline V gene. This CDR3 is CASSHGLAGGFTDTQYF. The CDR3 DNA reads TGCGCCAGCAGCCACGGACTAGCGGGAGGTTTCACAGATACGCAGTATTTT.

This clonotype was counted many times. The chain couples TRBV5-1 to TRBJ2-5, with D possibly TRBD2 on 5 matching bases. V was pared by 0 bases and J by 0 bases, with 9 bases between. The CDR3 runs to 15 residues. Germline assignment: CDR1 SGHRS and CDR2 YFSETQ. The DNA of the CDR3 is TGCGCCAGCAGCTTGGCGGGAACGTACCAAGAGACCCAGTACTTC. This encodes CASSLAGTYQETQYF.

This clonotype was recorded at least ten times. V usage is TRBV20-1 and J usage is TRBJ2-5, with D unclear. This CDR3 spans 14 amino acids. V lost 3 bases and J 1 base, leaving 12 bases between the germline ends. The V gene's germline CDR1 is DFQATT and CDR2 SNEGSKA (reference sequence). The CDR3 loop is CSARGRQAQETQYF. DNA for the CDR3: TGCAGTGCTAGGGGCCGGCAGGCCCAAGAGACCCAGTACTTC.

In this sample, this clonotype turned up many times. This rearrangement joins TRBV7-2 to TRBJ2-3; D is undetermined. V lost 1 base and J lost 0, with 5 bases in between. The CDR3 is 14 amino acids. Germline CDR1 and CDR2: SGHTA and FQGNSA. The CDR3: CASSLGHSTDTQYF. The CDR3 region has the DNA TGTGCCAGCAGCTTAGGACACAGCACAGATACGCAGTATTTT.

This clonotype was seen repeatedly, ten times or more. DNA of the CDR3: TGCAGTGCTAGATCTCTAGCGGGGGCGGCCTACAATGAGCAGTTCTTC. Translating gives CSARSLAGAAYNEQFF. The chain employs TRBV20-1 and TRBJ2-1, with 10 positions matching TRBD2. The CDR3 loop spans 16 amino acids. The J segment lost 2 bases and the V segment lost 2 bases, leaving 6 bases of the junction unmatched. Germline V gene sequence: CDR1 DFQATT, CDR2 SNEGSKA (reference sequence).